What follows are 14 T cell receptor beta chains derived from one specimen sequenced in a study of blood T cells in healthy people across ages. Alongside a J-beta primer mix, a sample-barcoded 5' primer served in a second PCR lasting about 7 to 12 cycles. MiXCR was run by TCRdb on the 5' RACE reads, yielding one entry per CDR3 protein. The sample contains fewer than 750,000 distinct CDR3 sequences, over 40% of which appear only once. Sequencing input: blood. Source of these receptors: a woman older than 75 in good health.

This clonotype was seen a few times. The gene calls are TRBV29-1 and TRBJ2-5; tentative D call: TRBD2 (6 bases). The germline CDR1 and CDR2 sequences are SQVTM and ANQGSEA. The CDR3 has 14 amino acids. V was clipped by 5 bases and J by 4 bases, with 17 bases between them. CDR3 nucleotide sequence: TGCAGCGTTCCGCCACAGGAGGGTAGAGAGACCCAGTACTTC. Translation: CSVPPQEGRETQYF.

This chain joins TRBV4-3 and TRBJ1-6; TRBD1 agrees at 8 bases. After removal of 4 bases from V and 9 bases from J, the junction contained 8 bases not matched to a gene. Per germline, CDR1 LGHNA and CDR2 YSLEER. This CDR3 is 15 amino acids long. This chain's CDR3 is CASSPRGLVLSPLHF. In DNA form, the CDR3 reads TGCGCCAGCAGCCCCAGGGGGCTAGTGCTTTCACCCCTCCACTTT.

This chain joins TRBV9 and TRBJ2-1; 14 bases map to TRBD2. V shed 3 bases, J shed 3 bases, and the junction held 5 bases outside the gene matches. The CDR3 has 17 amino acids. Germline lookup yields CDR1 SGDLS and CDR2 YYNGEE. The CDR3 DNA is TGTGCCAGCAGCGCCAGACTAGCGGGGGGGCGCTACAATGAGCAGTTCTTC. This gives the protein CASSARLAGGRYNEQFF.

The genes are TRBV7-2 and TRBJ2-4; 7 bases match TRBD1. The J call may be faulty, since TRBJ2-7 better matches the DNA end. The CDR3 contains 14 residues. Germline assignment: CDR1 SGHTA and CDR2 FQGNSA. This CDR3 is CASSRGQDFYEQYF. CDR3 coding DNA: TGTGCCAGCAGCCGAGGACAGGACTTTTACGAGCAGTACTTC.

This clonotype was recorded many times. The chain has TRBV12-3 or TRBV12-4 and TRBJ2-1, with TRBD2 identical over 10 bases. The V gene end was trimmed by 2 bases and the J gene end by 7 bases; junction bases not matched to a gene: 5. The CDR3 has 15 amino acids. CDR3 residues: CASSLRWGLANEQFF. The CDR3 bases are TGTGCCAGCAGTTTACGATGGGGACTAGCGAATGAGCAGTTCTTC.

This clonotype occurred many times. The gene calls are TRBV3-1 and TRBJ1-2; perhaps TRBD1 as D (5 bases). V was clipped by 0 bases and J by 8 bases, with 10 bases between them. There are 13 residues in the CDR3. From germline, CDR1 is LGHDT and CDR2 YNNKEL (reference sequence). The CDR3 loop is CASSQDGGNGYTF. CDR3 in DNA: TGTGCCAGCAGCCAAGATGGGGGGAACGGCTACACCTTC.

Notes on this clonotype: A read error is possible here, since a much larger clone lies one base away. The CDR3, as DNA: TGTGCCAGCAGCGTCCGGACTAGCGGCGGCATTCAGTACTTC. It translates to CASSVRTSGGIQYF. The V gene is TRBV7-2, the J gene TRBJ2-7, with 10 bases that match TRBD2. The J call may not be correct, given that the DNA end is closer to TRBJ2-4. The CDR3 has 14 residues. Germline V gene data show CDR1 as SGHTA and CDR2 as FQGNSA.

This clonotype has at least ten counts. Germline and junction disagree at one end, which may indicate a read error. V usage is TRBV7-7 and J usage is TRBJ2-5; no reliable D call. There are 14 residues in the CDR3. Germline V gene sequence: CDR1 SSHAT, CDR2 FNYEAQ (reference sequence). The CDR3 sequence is CASTLLLAKETQYF. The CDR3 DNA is TGTGCTAGCACCCTACTCCTCGCCAAAGAGACCCAGTACTTC.

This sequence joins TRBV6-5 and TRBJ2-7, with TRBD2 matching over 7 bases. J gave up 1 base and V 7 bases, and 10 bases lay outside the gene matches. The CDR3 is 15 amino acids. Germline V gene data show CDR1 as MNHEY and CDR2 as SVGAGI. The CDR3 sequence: CASKRGASGSYEQYF. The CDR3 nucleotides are TGTGCCAGCAAGAGAGGGGCTAGCGGATCCTACGAGCAGTACTTC.

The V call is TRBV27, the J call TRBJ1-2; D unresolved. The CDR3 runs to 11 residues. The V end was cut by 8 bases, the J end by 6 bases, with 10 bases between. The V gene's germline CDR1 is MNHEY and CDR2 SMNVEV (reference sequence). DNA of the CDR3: TGTGCCAGCGGGGTTCTTGATGGCTACACCTTC. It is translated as CASGVLDGYTF.

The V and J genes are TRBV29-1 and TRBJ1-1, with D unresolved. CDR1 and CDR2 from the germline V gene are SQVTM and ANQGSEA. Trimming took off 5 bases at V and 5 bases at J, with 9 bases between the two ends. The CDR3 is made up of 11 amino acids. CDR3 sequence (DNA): TGCAGCGTTCATACCGGGACTGAAGCTTTCTTT. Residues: CSVHTGTEAFF.

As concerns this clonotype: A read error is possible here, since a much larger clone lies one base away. In DNA, the CDR3 is TGTGCCAGCAGTTTGTGGACTAGTGGCACAGATACGCAGTATTTT. Translating gives CASSLWTSGTDTQYF. The V call is TRBV27, the J call TRBJ2-3; 7 positions match TRBD2. Germline CDR1 reads MNHEY; CDR2 reads SMNVEV (reference sequence). Trimming took 3 bases from V and 1 from J; bases not matched to a gene: 4. CDR3 length: 15 amino acids.

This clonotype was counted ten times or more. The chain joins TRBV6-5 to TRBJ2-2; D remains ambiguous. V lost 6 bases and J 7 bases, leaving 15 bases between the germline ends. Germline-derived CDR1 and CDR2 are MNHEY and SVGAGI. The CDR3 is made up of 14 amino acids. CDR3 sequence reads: CASSRNPGLGELFF. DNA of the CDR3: TGTGCCAGCAGCCGAAACCCGGGCCTCGGGGAGCTGTTTTTT.

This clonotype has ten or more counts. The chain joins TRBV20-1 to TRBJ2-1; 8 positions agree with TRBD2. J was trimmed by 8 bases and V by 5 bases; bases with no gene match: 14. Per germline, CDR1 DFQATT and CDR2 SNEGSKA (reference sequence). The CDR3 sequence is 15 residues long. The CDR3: CSALSRAGAGDEQFF. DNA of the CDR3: TGCAGTGCTTTGAGCCGAGCGGGGGCCGGGGATGAGCAGTTCTTC.